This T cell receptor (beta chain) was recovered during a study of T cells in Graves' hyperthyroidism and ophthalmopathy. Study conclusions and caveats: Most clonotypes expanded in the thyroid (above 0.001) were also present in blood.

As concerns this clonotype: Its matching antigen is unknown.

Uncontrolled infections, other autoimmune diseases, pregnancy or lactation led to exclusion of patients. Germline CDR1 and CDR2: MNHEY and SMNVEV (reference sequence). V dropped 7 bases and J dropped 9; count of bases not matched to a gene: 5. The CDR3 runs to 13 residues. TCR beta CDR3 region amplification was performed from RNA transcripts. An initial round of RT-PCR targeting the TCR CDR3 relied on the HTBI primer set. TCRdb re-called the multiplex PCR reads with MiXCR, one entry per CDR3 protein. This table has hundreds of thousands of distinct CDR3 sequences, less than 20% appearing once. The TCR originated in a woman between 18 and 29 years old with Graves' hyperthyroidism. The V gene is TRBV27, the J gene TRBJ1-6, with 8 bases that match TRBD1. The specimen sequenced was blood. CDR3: CASTGQGRSPLHF. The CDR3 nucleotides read TGTGCCAGCACCGGACAGGGTCGTTCACCCCTCCACTTT.